This T cell receptor (beta chain) was recovered during a study of T cell repertoires in cytomegalovirus infection. Study-wide background: Peptides in the study included HLA-C-restricted and HLA-B-restricted CMV epitopes. It was the public TCR beta signatures that indicated both CMV infection and matching HLA type.

Comments on this clonotype: Its specificity is not known.

Study observations and caveats: It was HLA-C-restricted CMV-specific TCR beta clonotypes that dominated the response ex vivo.

The V end was cut by 3 bases, the J end by 5 bases, with 10 bases between. This CDR3 spans 14 amino acids. Per germline, CDR1 SGHVT and CDR2 SQSDAQ. TCRdb recomputed calls from the reads with MiXCR, one row per CDR3 protein. This sample carries some 590,000 distinct CDR3 sequences, almost 40% of them seen once, and the ten largest clones take 48%. The chain has TRBV7-4 and TRBJ1-4; D is unclear. This receptor was taken from a human donor in good health (CMV status not recorded). Some clones in this sample may be carry-over from other donors' samples. Sequenced material: cultured PBMCs, taken from culture after CMV antigen stimulation. CDR3 nucleotides: TGTGCCAGCAGCTTGACTTTCGGGAATGAAAAACTGTTTTTT. Amino acids: CASSLTFGNEKLFF.